Listed here are 18 T cell receptor beta chains from one sample, sequenced in a study of metastatic and nonmetastatic thyroid tumors. Prior to thyroid surgery, none of the patients had received any treatment. TCRdb recomputed clones from the PCR reads via MiXCR. This sample has around 70,000 clones, with around 19% found just once. Input material: blood. The receptors shown here come from a female donor with papillary thyroid cancer or a benign thyroid nodule (not recorded which). Some clones in this sample may be carry-over from other donors' samples.

V and J are TRBV30 and TRBJ2-7, with 12 bases that match TRBD1. CDR1 GTSNPN and CDR2 SVGIG come from the germline V gene (reference sequence). With V trimmed by 5 bases and J by 6 bases, 8 bases remained unmatched. The CDR3 covers 14 residues. The CDR3 DNA is TGTGCCTGGGGGAGGGGGACAGGGGGCTTCGAGCAGTACTTC. The encoded protein is CAWGRGTGGFEQYF.

This clone was detected ten times or more. The chain is built from TRBV5-1 and TRBJ2-7; 7 nucleotides align to TRBD1. With V trimmed by 0 bases and J by 2 bases, 2 bases remained unmatched. The germline V gene has CDR1 SGHRS and CDR2 YFSETQ. This CDR3 comprises 14 residues. The CDR3 loop reads CASSLGGQPYEQYF. For the CDR3, the DNA is TGCGCCAGCAGCTTGGGGGGACAGCCCTACGAGCAGTACTTC.

The chain combines TRBV2 with TRBJ2-5; unclear D gene. The CDR3 is 14 amino acids. V was shortened by 3 bases and J by 0 bases, with 8 bases between the two germline ends. The V gene's germline CDR1 is SNHLY and CDR2 FYNNEI. The CDR3 region has the DNA TGTGCCAGCAGTGACATATACAACCAAGAGACCCAGTACTTC. This encodes CASSDIYNQETQYF.

V gene TRBV5-1 combines with J gene TRBJ2-7; D gene unclear. Germline V gene lookup returns CDR1 SGHRS and CDR2 YFSETQ. The CDR3 totals 13 residues. Trimming shortened V by 0 bases and J by 2 bases, and 6 bases separated the two germline ends. The chain's CDR3 is CASSLGFAYEQYF. The CDR3, as DNA: TGCGCCAGCAGCTTGGGCTTCGCCTACGAGCAGTACTTC.

This clone occurred many times. V usage is TRBV6-1 and J usage is TRBJ1-5, with a tentative D call TRBD1 (5 bases). The CDR3 totals 15 residues. Per germline, CDR1 MNHNS and CDR2 SASEGT. V lost 7 bases and J lost 0, with 13 bases in between. CDR3 bases: TGTGCCAGCACCCGACGGGACGGTAGCAATCAGCCCCAGCATTTT. Translated, it gives CASTRRDGSNQPQHF.

This chain links TRBV30 with TRBJ2-6; no definite D call. CDR1 is GTSNPN and CDR2 is SVGIG in the germline V gene (reference sequence). Trimming cost V 5 bases and J 2 bases, with 16 bases left between them. The CDR3 is made up of 16 amino acids. CDR3 sequence reads: CAWVTFSAAGANVLTF. The CDR3 nucleotides are TGTGCCTGGGTGACCTTTTCTGCTGCTGGGGCCAACGTCCTGACTTTC.

This clone was counted many times. The CDR3 region has the DNA TGTGGGGGGGGAGTCGGGGCCGGGGAGCTGTTTTTT. Translating gives CGGGVGAGELFF. The chain recombines TRBV12-3 or TRBV12-4 with TRBJ2-2; 7 bases map to TRBD2. The CDR3 runs 12 residues.

The J gene is TRBJ2-7, the V gene TRBV9; the D gene is possibly TRBD1 (6 bases). Germline assignment: CDR1 SGDLS and CDR2 YYNGEE. Trimming stripped 7 bases from V and 8 bases from J, with 19 bases between. The CDR3 totals 13 residues. CDR3 bases: TGTGCCAGCTCACGCCCAGGGGCCGATCAGCAGTACTTC. Translated: CASSRPGADQQYF.

Many counts were recorded for this clone. The J gene is TRBJ1-1, the V gene TRBV7-9, with 7 positions matching TRBD1. The CDR3 contains 14 residues. The trim removed 7 bases at V and 1 base at J, leaving 6 bases unmatched. The germline gives CDR1 SEHNR, CDR2 FQNEAQ (reference sequence). CDR3 in DNA: TGTGCCAGCATCTCCGGGACAGAGAACACTGAAGCTTTCTTT. Its translation is CASISGTENTEAFF.

The chain joins TRBV6-1 to TRBJ2-1; the match to TRBD2 covers 10 bases. Per the germline V gene, CDR1 is MNHNS and CDR2 is SASEGT. V lost 6 bases, J lost 6 bases, and 11 bases stayed unmatched. The CDR3 spans 16 residues. CDR3 residues: CASSLLGLAIRNEQFF. In DNA, the CDR3 is TGTGCCAGCAGCTTGTTGGGACTAGCGATCCGCAATGAGCAGTTCTTC.

Ten or more counts support this clone. The CDR3 sequence: CASRGRNGELFF. The CDR3 DNA follows: TGCGCCAGCAGGGGCCGTAACGGGGAGCTGTTTTTT. This chain links TRBV10-1 with TRBJ2-2; no clear D. V was clipped by 6 bases and J by 7 bases, with 9 bases between them. The CDR3 runs to 12 residues. Germline-derived CDR1 and CDR2 are WNHNN and SYGVQD (reference sequence).

Worth noting for this clone: This could be a read error, since a much larger clone is one nucleotide away. The chain couples TRBV5-6 to TRBJ2-1; no reliable D call. The CDR3 is made up of 13 amino acids. Germline CDR1 and CDR2: SGHDT and YYEEEE. The CDR3 region has the DNA TGTGCCAGCAGCTTGGACCGCTTCAATGAGCAGCTCTTC. This codes for CASSLDRFNEQLF.

To note about this clone: One junction end disagrees with the germline gene, perhaps due to a read error. The chain employs TRBV9 and TRBJ1-5; D is ambiguous. Germline assignment: CDR1 SGDLS and CDR2 YYNGEE. The CDR3 length is 14 residues. In DNA, the CDR3 is TGTACCAGCAGCGTAGACGGGAGCAATCAGCCCCAGCATTTT. This gives the protein CTSSVDGSNQPQHF.

In its sample, this clone is medium-sized. V and J are TRBV3-1 and TRBJ2-2; the D is unclear. Germline lookup yields CDR1 LGHDT and CDR2 YNNKEL (reference sequence). Trimming cost V 1 base and J 7 bases, with 13 bases left between them. The CDR3 loop spans 15 amino acids. The CDR3 DNA reads as TGTGCCAGCAGCCAAGGGTTTGGCTGGGTCGGGGAGCTGTTTTTT. Its protein is CASSQGFGWVGELFF.

The sample holds many counts of this clone. This rearrangement joins TRBV20-1 to TRBJ2-7, with TRBD2 matching over 8 bases. CDR1 DFQATT and CDR2 SNEGSKA come from the germline V gene (reference sequence). J lost 2 bases, V lost 0 bases, and 6 bases had no gene match. The CDR3 is made up of 15 amino acids. CDR3 region: CSARDQVAGTYEQYF. The CDR3 bases are TGCAGTGCTAGAGATCAGGTAGCGGGAACCTACGAGCAGTACTTC.

Regarding this clone: The junction does not match germline at one end; this may be a read error. The rearrangement links TRBV5-1 to TRBJ2-2; D may be TRBD1 (6 bases). The germline V gene encodes CDR1 SGHRS and CDR2 YFSETQ. The CDR3 is 15 amino acids. The chain's CDR3 is CASSPQTGDTGELVF. CDR3 nucleotides: TGTGCCAGCAGCCCTCAGACAGGAGACACCGGGGAGCTGGTTTTT.

CDR3 region: CASSQDSGYGYTF. Here the CDR3 DNA reads TGCGCCAGCAGCCAAGATTCGGGCTATGGCTACACCTTC. V and J are TRBV4-1 and TRBJ1-2; D ambiguous. The V end lost 0 bases, the J end lost 4 bases, and 6 bases lay between the germline ends. The CDR3 contains 13 residues. Germline V gene lookup returns CDR1 MGHRA and CDR2 YSYEKL.

This clone came up many times. The chain employs TRBV20-1 and TRBJ2-7, with no clear D. V was pared by 0 bases and J by 6 bases, with 12 bases between. Germline V gene data show CDR1 as DFQATT and CDR2 as SNEGSKA (reference sequence). The CDR3 totals 13 residues. The CDR3 region has the DNA TGCAGTGCTAGAGACCCCGCTTCTCTCGAGCAGTACTTC. It encodes CSARDPASLEQYF.